This T cell receptor beta chain came from a study of response to subunit inactivated influenza vaccine. In germline, CDR1 is DFQATT, CDR2 SNEGSKA (reference sequence). The trim removed 6 bases at V and 1 base at J, leaving 5 bases unmatched. The CDR3 has 13 residues. Findings and limits, study-wide: Authors suggested that a seasonal influenza vaccination recruits few new T cells each time.

This clonotype showed up many times. Its target is unknown. TCRdb re-called the RT-PCR reads through MiXCR, storing one row per CDR3 protein. The sample yields 650,000 to 850,000 distinct CDR3 sequences, approximately 15% seen once. The chain employs TRBV20-1 and TRBJ2-7; TRBD1 matches 8 bases. The TCR originated in a man aged 45-60 years who received an inactivated influenza vaccine. This material consisted of PBMCs from blood, taken less than 15 days before vaccination. The CDR3 DNA follows: TGCAGTGCCTCGACAGGGGTGTCCTACGAGCAGTACTTC. Translation gives CSASTGVSYEQYF.